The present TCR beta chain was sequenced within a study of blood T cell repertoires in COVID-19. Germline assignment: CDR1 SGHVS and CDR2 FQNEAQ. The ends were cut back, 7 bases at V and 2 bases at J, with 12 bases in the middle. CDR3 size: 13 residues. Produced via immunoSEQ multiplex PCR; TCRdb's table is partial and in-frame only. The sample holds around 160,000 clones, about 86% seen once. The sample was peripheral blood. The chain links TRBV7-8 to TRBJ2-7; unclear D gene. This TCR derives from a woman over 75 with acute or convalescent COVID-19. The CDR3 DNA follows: TGTGCCAGCACCTCGAGTAGAACCTACGAGCAGTACTTC. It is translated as CASTSSRTYEQYF.